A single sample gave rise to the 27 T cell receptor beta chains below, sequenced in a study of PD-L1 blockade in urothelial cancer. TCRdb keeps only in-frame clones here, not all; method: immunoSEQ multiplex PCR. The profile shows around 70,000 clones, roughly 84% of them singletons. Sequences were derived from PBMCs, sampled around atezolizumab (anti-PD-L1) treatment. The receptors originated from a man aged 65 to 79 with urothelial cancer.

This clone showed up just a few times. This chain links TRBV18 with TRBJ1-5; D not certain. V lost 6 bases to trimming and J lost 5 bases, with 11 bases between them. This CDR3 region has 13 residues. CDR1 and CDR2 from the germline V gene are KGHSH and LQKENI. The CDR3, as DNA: TGTGCCAGCTCGCCAAGCCTTGATCAGCCCCAGCATTTT. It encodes CASSPSLDQPQHF.

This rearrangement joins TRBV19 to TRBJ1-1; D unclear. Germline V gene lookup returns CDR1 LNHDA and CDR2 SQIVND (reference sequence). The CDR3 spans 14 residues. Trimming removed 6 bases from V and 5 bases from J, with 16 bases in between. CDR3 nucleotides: TGTGCCAGTAGCCTATCCGGAGGTCTTACTGAAGCTTTCTTT. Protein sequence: CASSLSGGLTEAFF.

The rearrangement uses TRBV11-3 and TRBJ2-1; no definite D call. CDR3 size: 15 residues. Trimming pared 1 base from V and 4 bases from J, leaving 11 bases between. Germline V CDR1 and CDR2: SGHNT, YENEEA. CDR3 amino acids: CASSLGVDRYNEQFF. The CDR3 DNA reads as TGTGCCAGCAGCTTAGGTGTAGATCGGTACAATGAGCAGTTCTTC.

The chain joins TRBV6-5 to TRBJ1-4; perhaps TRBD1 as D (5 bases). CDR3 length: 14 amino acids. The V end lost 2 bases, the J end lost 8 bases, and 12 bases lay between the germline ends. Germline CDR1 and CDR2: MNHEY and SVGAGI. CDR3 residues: CASSYGREGEKLFF. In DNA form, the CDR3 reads TGTGCCAGCAGTTACGGCAGGGAGGGAGAAAAACTGTTTTTT.

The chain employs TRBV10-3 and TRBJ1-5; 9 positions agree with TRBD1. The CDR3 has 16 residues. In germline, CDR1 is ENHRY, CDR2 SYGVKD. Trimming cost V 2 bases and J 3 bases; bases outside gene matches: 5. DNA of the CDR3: TGTGCCATCAGTGAGGGGACAGGGTCCCCCAATCAGCCCCAGCATTTT. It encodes CAISEGTGSPNQPQHF.

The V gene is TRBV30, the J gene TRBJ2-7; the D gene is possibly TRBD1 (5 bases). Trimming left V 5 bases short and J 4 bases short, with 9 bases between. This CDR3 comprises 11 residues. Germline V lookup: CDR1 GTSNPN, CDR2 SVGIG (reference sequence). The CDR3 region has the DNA TGTGCCTGGGGCAGGGTTTACGAGCAGTACTTC. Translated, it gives CAWGRVYEQYF.

CDR3 region: CASSLASGVTGELFF. The DNA for the CDR3 is TGTGCCAGCAGCTTAGCGTCAGGGGTAACCGGGGAGCTGTTTTTT. The chain has TRBV7-2 and TRBJ2-2; weak D call: TRBD1 (6 bases). Germline V lookup: CDR1 SGHTA, CDR2 FQGNSA. There are 15 residues in the CDR3. Trimming pared 0 bases from V and 5 bases from J, leaving 10 bases between.

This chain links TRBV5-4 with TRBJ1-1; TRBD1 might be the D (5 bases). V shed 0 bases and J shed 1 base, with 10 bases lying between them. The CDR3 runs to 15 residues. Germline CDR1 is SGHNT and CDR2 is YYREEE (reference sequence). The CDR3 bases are TGTGCCAGCAGCTTGGATGGGGCCGGGAACACTGAAGCTTTCTTT. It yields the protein CASSLDGAGNTEAFF.

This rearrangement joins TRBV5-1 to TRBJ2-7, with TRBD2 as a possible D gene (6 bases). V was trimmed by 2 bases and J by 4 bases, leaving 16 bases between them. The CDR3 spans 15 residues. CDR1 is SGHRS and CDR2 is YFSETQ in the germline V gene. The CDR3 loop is CASSFGPGDGYEQYF. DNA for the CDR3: TGCGCCAGCAGCTTCGGACCGGGAGACGGTTACGAGCAGTACTTC.

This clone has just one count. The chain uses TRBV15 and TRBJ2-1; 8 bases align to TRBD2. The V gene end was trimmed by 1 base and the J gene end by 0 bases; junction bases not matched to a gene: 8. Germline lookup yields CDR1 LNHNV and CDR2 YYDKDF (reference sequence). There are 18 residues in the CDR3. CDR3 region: CATSRGQLAVSSYNEQFF. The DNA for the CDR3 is TGTGCCACCAGCAGAGGGCAACTAGCGGTAAGCTCCTACAATGAGCAGTTCTTC.

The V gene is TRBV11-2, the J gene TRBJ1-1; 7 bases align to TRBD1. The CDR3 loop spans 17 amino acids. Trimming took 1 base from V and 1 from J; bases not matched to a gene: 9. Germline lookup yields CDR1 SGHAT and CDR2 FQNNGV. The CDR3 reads CASSLGGLGTENTEAFF. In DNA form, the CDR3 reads TGTGCCAGCAGCTTAGGGGGGCTAGGGACAGAGAACACTGAAGCTTTCTTT.

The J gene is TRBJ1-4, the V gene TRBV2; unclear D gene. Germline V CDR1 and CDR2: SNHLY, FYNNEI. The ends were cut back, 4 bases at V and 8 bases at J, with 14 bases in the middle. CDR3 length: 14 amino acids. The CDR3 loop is CASSVQDVYEKLFF. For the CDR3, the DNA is TGTGCCAGCAGTGTGCAGGATGTGTACGAAAAACTGTTTTTT.

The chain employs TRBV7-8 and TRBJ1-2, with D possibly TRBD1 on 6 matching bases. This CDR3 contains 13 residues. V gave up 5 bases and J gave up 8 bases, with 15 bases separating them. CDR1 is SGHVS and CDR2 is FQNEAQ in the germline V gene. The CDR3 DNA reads TGTGCCAGCAGCCCAAGGGGGAGTCGCGGCTACACCTTC. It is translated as CASSPRGSRGYTF.

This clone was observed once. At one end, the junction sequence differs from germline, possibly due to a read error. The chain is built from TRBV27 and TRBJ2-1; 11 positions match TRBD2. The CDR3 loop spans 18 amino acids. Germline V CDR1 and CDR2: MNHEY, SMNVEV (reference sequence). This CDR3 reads CVSSPTGGTSGGTYPQFF. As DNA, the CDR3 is TGTGTCAGCAGTCCCACTGGGGGCACTAGCGGGGGTACATACCCGCAGTTCTTC.

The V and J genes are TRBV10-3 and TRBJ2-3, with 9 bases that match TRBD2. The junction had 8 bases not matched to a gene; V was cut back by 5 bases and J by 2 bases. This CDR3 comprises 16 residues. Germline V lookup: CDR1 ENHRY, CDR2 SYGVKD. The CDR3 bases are TGTGCCATCAGTCTCCGGCGGGAGGGTTACACAGATACGCAGTATTTT. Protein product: CAISLRREGYTDTQYF.

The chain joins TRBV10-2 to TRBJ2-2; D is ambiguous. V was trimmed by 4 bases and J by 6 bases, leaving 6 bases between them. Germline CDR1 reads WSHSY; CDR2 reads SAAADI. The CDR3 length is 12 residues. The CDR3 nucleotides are TGCGCCAGCAGTGCGGTCGCCGGGGAGCTGTTTTTT. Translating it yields CASSAVAGELFF.

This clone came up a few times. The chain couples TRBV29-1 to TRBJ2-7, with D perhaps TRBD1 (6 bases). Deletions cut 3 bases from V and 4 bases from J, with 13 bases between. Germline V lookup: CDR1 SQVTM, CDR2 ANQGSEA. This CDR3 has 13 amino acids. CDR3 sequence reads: CSVEEQGSYEQYF. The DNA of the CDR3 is TGCAGCGTTGAGGAACAGGGCTCGTACGAGCAGTACTTC.

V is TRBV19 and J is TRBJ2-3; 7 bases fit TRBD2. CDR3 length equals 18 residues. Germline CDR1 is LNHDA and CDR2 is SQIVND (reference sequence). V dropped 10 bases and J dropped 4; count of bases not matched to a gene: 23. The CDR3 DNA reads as TGTGCCATGGCGGGGAGCGGGAAAAGTCACGGATGGGCAGATACGCAGTATTTT. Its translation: CAMAGSGKSHGWADTQYF.

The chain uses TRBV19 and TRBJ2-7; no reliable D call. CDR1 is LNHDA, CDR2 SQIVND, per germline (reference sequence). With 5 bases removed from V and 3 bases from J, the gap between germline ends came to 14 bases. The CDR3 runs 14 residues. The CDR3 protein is CASSPKAGLYEQYF. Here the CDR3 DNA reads TGTGCCAGTAGTCCTAAGGCAGGCCTCTACGAGCAGTACTTC.

The CDR3 sequence is CASSLKGGFNTEAFF. The CDR3 DNA reads as TGTGCCAGCAGCTTAAAGGGGGGGTTTAACACTGAAGCTTTCTTT. The rearrangement uses TRBV7-3 and TRBJ1-1; tentatively, D is TRBD1 (6 bases). This CDR3 contains 15 residues. Trimming took 1 base from V and 2 from J, leaving 11 bases between them. CDR1 is SGHTA, CDR2 FQGTGA, per germline. The variable domain in full, with the rest retrieved from reference TRBV7-3 and TRBJ1-1, is GAGVSQTPSNKVTEKGKYVELRCDPISGHTALYWYRQSLGQGPEFLIYFQGTGAADDSGLPNDRFFAVRPEGSVSTLKIQRTERGDSAVYLCASSLKGGFNTEAFFGQGTRLTVV.

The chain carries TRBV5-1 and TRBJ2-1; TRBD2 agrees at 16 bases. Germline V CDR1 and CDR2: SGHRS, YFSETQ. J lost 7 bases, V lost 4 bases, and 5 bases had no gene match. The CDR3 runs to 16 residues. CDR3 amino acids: CASSPGLAGGPNEQFF. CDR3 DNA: TGCGCCAGCAGCCCGGGACTAGCGGGAGGGCCGAATGAGCAGTTCTTC.

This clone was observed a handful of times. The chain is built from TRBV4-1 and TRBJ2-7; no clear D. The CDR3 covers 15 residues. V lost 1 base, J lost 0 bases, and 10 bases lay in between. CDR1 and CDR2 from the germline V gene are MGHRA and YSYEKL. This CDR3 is CASSQVKSSSYEQYF. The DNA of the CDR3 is TGCGCCAGCAGCCAAGTTAAGTCGAGCTCCTACGAGCAGTACTTC.

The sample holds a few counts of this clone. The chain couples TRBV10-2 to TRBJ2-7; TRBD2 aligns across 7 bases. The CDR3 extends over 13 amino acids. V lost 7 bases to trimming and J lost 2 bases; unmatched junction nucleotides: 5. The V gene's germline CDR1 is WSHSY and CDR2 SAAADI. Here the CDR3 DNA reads TGCGCCAGCAAAGGACTAGGTCCCTACGAGCAGTACTTC. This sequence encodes CASKGLGPYEQYF.

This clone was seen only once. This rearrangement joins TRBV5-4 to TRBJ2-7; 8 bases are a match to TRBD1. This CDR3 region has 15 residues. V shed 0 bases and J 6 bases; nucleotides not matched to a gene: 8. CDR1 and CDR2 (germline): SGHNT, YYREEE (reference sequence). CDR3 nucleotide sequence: TGTGCCAGCAGCTTGGGAGGACAGGGAAGAGGCGAGCAGTACTTC. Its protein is CASSLGGQGRGEQYF.

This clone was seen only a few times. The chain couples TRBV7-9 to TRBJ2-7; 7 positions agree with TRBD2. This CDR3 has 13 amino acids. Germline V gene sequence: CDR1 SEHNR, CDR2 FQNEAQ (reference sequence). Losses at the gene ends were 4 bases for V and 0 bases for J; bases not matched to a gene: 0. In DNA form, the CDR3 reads TGTGCCAGCAGCTCTAGCGGCTCCTACGAGCAGTACTTC. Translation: CASSSSGSYEQYF.

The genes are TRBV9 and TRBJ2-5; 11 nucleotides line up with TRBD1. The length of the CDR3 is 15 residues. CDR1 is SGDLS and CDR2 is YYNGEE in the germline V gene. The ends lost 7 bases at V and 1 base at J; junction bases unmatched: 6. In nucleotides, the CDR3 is TGTGCCAGCGGGAGGACAGGGGGCCCCCAAGAGACCCAGTACTTC. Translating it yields CASGRTGGPQETQYF.

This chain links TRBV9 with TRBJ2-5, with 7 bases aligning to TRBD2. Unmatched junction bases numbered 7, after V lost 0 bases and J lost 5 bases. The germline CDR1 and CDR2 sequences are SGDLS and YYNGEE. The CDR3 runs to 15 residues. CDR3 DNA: TGTGCCAGCAGCGTAGCGACTAGCTTTAGGGAGACCCAGTACTTC. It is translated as CASSVATSFRETQYF.